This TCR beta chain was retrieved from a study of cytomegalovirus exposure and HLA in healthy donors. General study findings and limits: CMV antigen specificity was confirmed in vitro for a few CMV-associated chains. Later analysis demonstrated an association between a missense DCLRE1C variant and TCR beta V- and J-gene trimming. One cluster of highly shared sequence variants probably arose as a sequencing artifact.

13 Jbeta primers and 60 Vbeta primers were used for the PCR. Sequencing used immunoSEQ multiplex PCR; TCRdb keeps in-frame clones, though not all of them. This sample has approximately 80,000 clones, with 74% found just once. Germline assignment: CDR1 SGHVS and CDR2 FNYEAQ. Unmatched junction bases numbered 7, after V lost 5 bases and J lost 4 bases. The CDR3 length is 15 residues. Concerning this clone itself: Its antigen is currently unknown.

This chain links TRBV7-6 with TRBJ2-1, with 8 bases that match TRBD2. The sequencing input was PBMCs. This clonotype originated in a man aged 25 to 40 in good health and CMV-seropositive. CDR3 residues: CASSRQTSGYNEQFF. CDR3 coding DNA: TGTGCCAGCAGCAGACAAACTAGCGGATACAATGAGCAGTTCTTC.